The 30 T cell receptor beta chains below were found in one sample sequenced in a study of CD8+ T cells in alopecia areata. Isolated RNA was reverse transcribed into cDNA used as the sequencing template. The repertoire was sequenced with immunoSEQ multiplex PCR; TCRdb's copy has only in-frame clones and lacks some. This table holds roughly 180,000 clones, about 47% found once. As for treatment: oral pan-JAK inhibitor, 5-10 mg twice daily. Sequenced material: CD8+ T cells sorted from blood, taken at week 52, from a patient treated with tofacitinib. All receptors come from a human donor with alopecia areata.

The gene calls are TRBV11-2 and TRBJ1-5; tentative D call: TRBD1 (5 bases). With 3 bases removed from V and 7 bases from J, the gap between germline ends came to 13 bases. The CDR3 is made up of 14 amino acids. The germline V gene has CDR1 SGHAT and CDR2 FQNNGV. CDR3: CASSLGPGIQPQHF. The CDR3 coding sequence is TGTGCCAGCAGCTTGGGGCCAGGGATACAGCCCCAGCATTTT.

This clone occurred once. The rearrangement uses TRBV30 and TRBJ2-5, with D unresolved. Germline V gene sequence: CDR1 GTSNPN, CDR2 SVGIG (reference sequence). V lost 4 bases and J 6 bases, leaving 15 bases between the germline ends. The CDR3 consists of 13 residues. CDR3 coding DNA: TGTGCCTGGACCCCCCCCTTGGGGAAGACCCAGTACTTC. This encodes CAWTPPLGKTQYF.

The chain combines TRBV9 with TRBJ1-2, with a possible D match to TRBD1 (6 bases). Germline V gives CDR1 SGDLS, CDR2 YYNGEE. Trimming stripped 4 bases from V and 6 bases from J, with 16 bases between. The CDR3 runs to 14 residues. The CDR3 region has the DNA TGTGCCAGCAGCACTCGAAACAGGGCTGATGGCTACACCTTC. It translates to CASSTRNRADGYTF. Filled out from reference TRBV9 and TRBJ1-2, the complete variable domain reads DSGVTQTPKHLITATGQRVTLRCSPRSGDLSVYWYQQSLDQGLQFLIQYYNGEERAKGNILERFSAQQFPDLHSELNLSSLELGDSALYFCASSTRNRADGYTFGSGTRLTVV.

This chain uses TRBV5-1 with TRBJ1-6; maybe TRBD1 (6 bases). V lost 2 bases and J 7 bases, leaving 10 bases between the germline ends. This CDR3 has 14 amino acids. Germline CDR1 is SGHRS and CDR2 is YFSETQ. The CDR3 region is CASSFDRTNSPLHF. CDR3 nucleotide sequence: TGCGCCAGCAGCTTCGACAGGACCAATTCACCCCTCCACTTT.

This clone appeared a few times. The gene calls are TRBV29-1 and TRBJ2-3, with 7 bases matching TRBD2. Germline assignment: CDR1 SQVTM and CDR2 ANQGSEA. Trimming took 5 bases from V and 0 from J; bases not matched to a gene: 2. This CDR3 region has 13 residues. The CDR3 region is CSVFGRSTDTQYF. DNA of the CDR3: TGCAGCGTTTTCGGGAGGAGCACAGATACGCAGTATTTT.

The chain recombines TRBV7-8 with TRBJ2-7; possible D gene TRBD1, 5 bases. CDR1 is SGHVS, CDR2 FQNEAQ, per germline. V was cut by 4 bases and J by 4 bases, with 8 bases left in between. The CDR3 sequence is 12 residues long. The CDR3 bases are TGTGCCAGCAGCTCGCAGGGATACGAGCAGTACTTC. The encoded protein is CASSSQGYEQYF.

This clone came up a few times. The rearrangement links TRBV6-1 to TRBJ2-2; 9 bases agree with TRBD1. Per the germline V gene, CDR1 is MNHNS and CDR2 is SASEGT. The ends lost 4 bases at V and 3 bases at J; junction bases unmatched: 0. The CDR3 covers 14 residues. CDR3 bases: TGTGCCAGCAGTGGGGACAGGGACACCGGGGAGCTGTTTTTT. Translated, it gives CASSGDRDTGELFF.

This chain connects TRBV7-9 to TRBJ2-5, with 14 nucleotides matching TRBD2. This CDR3 is built from 16 residues. V shed 5 bases and J 2 bases; nucleotides not matched to a gene: 4. CDR1 is SEHNR, CDR2 FQNEAQ, per germline (reference sequence). CDR3 residues: CASSLGTSGGQETQYF. The CDR3 nucleotides are TGTGCCAGCAGCCTCGGGACTAGCGGGGGACAAGAGACCCAGTACTTC.

The chain carries TRBV7-9 and TRBJ1-5; 7 bases line up with TRBD1. The germline CDR1 and CDR2 sequences are SEHNR and FQNEAQ (reference sequence). Trimming cost V 5 bases and J 2 bases; bases outside gene matches: 6. The CDR3 covers 15 residues. Here the CDR3 reads CASSPRGIGNQPQHF. The CDR3 coding sequence is TGTGCCAGCAGCCCCAGGGGGATTGGCAATCAGCCCCAGCATTTT.

Comment on this clone: Within the sample, other DNA sequences also encode this same CDR3. This chain joins TRBV13 and TRBJ1-1; D is perhaps TRBD1 (5 bases). V dropped 3 bases and J dropped 4 bases, with 6 bases sitting between them. The CDR3 is 12 amino acids. The germline V gene encodes CDR1 PRHDT and CDR2 FYEKMQ (reference sequence). The CDR3 nucleotides read TGTGCCAGCAGCTTCCAGGGCACTGAAGCTTTCTTT. It encodes CASSFQGTEAFF.

Remarks on this clone: One junction end disagrees with the germline gene, perhaps due to a read error. The V call is TRBV6-5, the J call TRBJ2-3; D perhaps matches TRBD2 (6 bases). Germline values: CDR1 MNHEY, CDR2 SVGAGI. This CDR3 comprises 16 residues. The CDR3 bases are TGTGCCAGCAGCTACTCTCCTAGCGCTAGCACAGATACGCAGTATTTT. Protein product: CASSYSPSASTDTQYF.

J is TRBJ1-2 and V is TRBV30; D not certain. Germline V gives CDR1 GTSNPN, CDR2 SVGIG (reference sequence). Trimming removed 5 bases at V and 8 bases at J, with 12 bases between. The CDR3 extends over 11 amino acids. In DNA, the CDR3 is TGTGCCTGGGCCTGGAGGAAAGGCTACACCTTC. It specifies CAWAWRKGYTF.

V gene TRBV4-3 combines with J gene TRBJ2-4, with 8 positions matching TRBD2. The ends lost 4 bases at V and 2 bases at J; junction bases unmatched: 7. Germline CDR1 LGHNA, CDR2 YSLEER. The CDR3 has 16 residues. CDR3 DNA: TGCGCCAGCAGCCCACAACGGGAGGGGACCAAAAACATTCAGTACTTC. Translated, it gives CASSPQREGTKNIQYF.

This clone was counted a few times. The chain recombines TRBV2 with TRBJ2-3; D not certain. With 6 bases removed from V and 5 bases from J, the gap between germline ends came to 12 bases. Germline-derived CDR1 and CDR2 are SNHLY and FYNNEI. This CDR3 contains 13 residues. CDR3 sequence (DNA): TGTGCCAGCAGCCCCCTGGGGAAAGATACGCAGTATTTT. Its translation is CASSPLGKDTQYF.

The V call is TRBV9, the J call TRBJ2-1; D might be TRBD2 (6 bases). Germline CDR1 is SGDLS and CDR2 is YYNGEE. Trimming cost V 3 bases and J 3 bases, with 13 bases left between them. The CDR3 spans 15 residues. The CDR3 DNA sequence: TGTGCCAGCAGCGCGGCGGGAACCTTCTACAATGAGCAGTTCTTC. The encoded protein is CASSAAGTFYNEQFF.

This clone was seen a handful of times. This chain links TRBV10-3 with TRBJ2-3; no firm D call. This CDR3 comprises 11 residues. Germline V CDR1 and CDR2: ENHRY, SYGVKD. Trimming left V 8 bases short and J 6 bases short, with 9 bases between. The CDR3 reads CAIDGRDTQYF. CDR3 DNA: TGTGCCATCGACGGCCGGGATACGCAGTATTTT.

To note about this clone: The same CDR3 also results from other DNA sequences found in this sample. The chain links TRBV29-1 to TRBJ1-2; no reliable D call. Germline V lookup: CDR1 SQVTM, CDR2 ANQGSEA. The CDR3 covers 12 residues. Trimming took 3 bases from V and 3 from J, leaving 8 bases between them. CDR3 nucleotides: TGCAGCGTTGACGGTGGTGACTATGGCTACACCTTC. It specifies CSVDGGDYGYTF.

This clone was counted between two and nine times. The chain couples TRBV30 to TRBJ1-2; D not certain. CDR3 length: 17 residues. From germline, CDR1 is GTSNPN and CDR2 SVGIG (reference sequence). V lost 0 bases and J lost 0, with 17 bases in between. The CDR3 nucleotides are TGTGCCTGGAGTGTCCCGACCCGGCACCCATCTAACTATGGCTACACCTTC. As protein: CAWSVPTRHPSNYGYTF. The entire variable domain, with the rest obtained from reference TRBV30 and TRBJ1-2, is as follows: SQTIHQWPATLVQPVGSPLSLECTVEGTSNPNLYWYRQAAGRGLQLLFYSVGIGQISSEVPQNLSASRPQDRQFILSSKKLLLSDSGFYLCAWSVPTRHPSNYGYTFGSGTRLTVV.

With respect to this clone: Distinct nucleotide sequences in the sample also encode this CDR3. The chain couples TRBV29-1 to TRBJ2-3; no firm D call. Germline V gene sequence: CDR1 SQVTM, CDR2 ANQGSEA. The CDR3 has 10 amino acids. V was trimmed by 8 bases and J by 2 bases, leaving 5 bases between them. The CDR3 loop is CSTNTDTQYF. The CDR3 DNA is TGCAGCACCAACACAGATACGCAGTATTTT.

This clone was found a few times. V gene TRBV29-1 combines with J gene TRBJ1-2, with D uncertain. CDR3 length equals 15 residues. V dropped 7 bases and J dropped 2 bases, with 20 bases sitting between them. Germline CDR1 is SQVTM and CDR2 is ANQGSEA. The chain's CDR3 is CSAQGEWQQNYGYTF. The DNA of the CDR3 is TGCAGCGCCCAAGGAGAATGGCAGCAAAACTATGGCTACACCTTC.

J is TRBJ2-1 and V is TRBV25-1, with TRBD2 as a possible D gene (5 bases). Germline CDR1 reads MGHDK; CDR2 reads SYGVNS. V gave up 0 bases and J gave up 10 bases, with 10 bases separating them. The CDR3 extends over 13 amino acids. CDR3 loop: CASSEYTGYEQFF. The CDR3 DNA reads TGTGCCAGCAGTGAATATACGGGATACGAGCAGTTCTTC.

The V gene is TRBV5-6, the J gene TRBJ2-7; 7 bases agree with TRBD1. Trimming cost V 0 bases and J 2 bases; bases outside gene matches: 5. This CDR3 is 15 amino acids long. Germline V CDR1 and CDR2: SGHDT, YYEEEE. CDR3 residues: CASSLGGTATYEQYF. The CDR3 DNA is TGTGCCAGCAGCTTGGGGGGGACAGCGACCTACGAGCAGTACTTC.

This clone was recorded many times. This chain links TRBV5-4 with TRBJ2-2; D remains ambiguous. V was pared by 4 bases and J by 2 bases, with 12 bases between. The CDR3 contains 15 residues. Germline values: CDR1 SGHNT, CDR2 YYREEE (reference sequence). The CDR3 loop reads CASSLKSSNTGELFF. In DNA form, the CDR3 reads TGTGCCAGCAGCCTAAAATCATCTAACACCGGGGAGCTGTTTTTT.

V is TRBV7-2 and J is TRBJ1-5, with TRBD1 matching 7 bases. The germline V gene has CDR1 SGHTA and CDR2 FQGNSA. V was pared by 2 bases and J by 4 bases, with 5 bases of the junction left unmatched. The CDR3 has 15 amino acids. CDR3 residues: CASSLHRGENQPQHF. CDR3 in DNA: TGTGCCAGCAGCTTACACAGGGGCGAGAATCAGCCCCAGCATTTT.

This rearrangement joins TRBV4-1 to TRBJ1-2, with D tentatively TRBD1 (5 bases). V lost 4 bases and J 4 bases, leaving 19 bases between the germline ends. The CDR3 has 16 amino acids. The germline V gene has CDR1 MGHRA and CDR2 YSYEKL. CDR3 bases: TGCGCCAGCAGCCCCGACGTCGGGAGGGGATCCTATGGCTACACCTTC. Translation: CASSPDVGRGSYGYTF.

This clone was detected a few times. V and J are TRBV5-1 and TRBJ2-2; D is unresolved. The CDR3 runs 13 residues. The germline V gene encodes CDR1 SGHRS and CDR2 YFSETQ. The V gene lost 6 bases and the J gene lost 7 bases, with 13 bases spanning the gap. Here the CDR3 reads CASTAYGNGELFF. DNA for the CDR3: TGCGCCAGCACCGCTTATGGTAACGGGGAGCTGTTTTTT.

The J gene is TRBJ1-2, the V gene TRBV5-6; weak D call: TRBD1 (6 bases). V lost 2 bases and J lost 8, with 13 bases in between. The CDR3 totals 13 residues. Per the germline V gene, CDR1 is SGHDT and CDR2 is YYEEEE. The CDR3 coding sequence is TGTGCCAGCAGCTTCCAGGGGATCTTCGGCTACACCTTC. Translating it yields CASSFQGIFGYTF.

This clone showed up just once. The chain couples TRBV29-1 to TRBJ2-2; 8 bases align to TRBD1. The germline gives CDR1 SQVTM, CDR2 ANQGSEA. V lost 6 bases to trimming and J lost 3 bases; unmatched junction nucleotides: 3. The CDR3 length is 13 residues. CDR3 protein: CSVRGPDTGELFF. CDR3 DNA sequence: TGCAGCGTCAGGGGGCCGGACACCGGGGAGCTGTTTTTT.

Notes on this clone: Distinct nucleotide sequences in the sample also encode this CDR3. This sequence joins TRBV13 and TRBJ2-7, with D unresolved. CDR3 length: 12 amino acids. Germline CDR1 PRHDT, CDR2 FYEKMQ (reference sequence). V lost 4 bases to trimming and J lost 1 base, with 5 bases between them. In DNA, the CDR3 is TGTGCCAGCAGCTCCCTATCCTACGAGCAGTACTTC. This gives the protein CASSSLSYEQYF.

The chain employs TRBV6-5 and TRBJ2-2; TRBD1 is a possible D gene (6 bases). Germline CDR1 and CDR2: MNHEY and SVGAGI. V gave up 0 bases and J gave up 7 bases, with 12 bases separating them. This CDR3 comprises 15 residues. The CDR3 region is CASSYSRQGNGELFF. The CDR3 DNA reads TGTGCCAGCAGTTACTCGAGGCAGGGGAACGGGGAGCTGTTTTTT.